This T cell receptor (beta chain) is drawn from a study of identical twins. Study outcomes and limitations: Shared out-of-frame alpha sequences (those common to twins) showed excess low generation probability. Models underpredicted monozygotic twin sharing of out-of-frame TCR alpha.

This clonotype was observed at least ten times. No antigen is known for it. TCRdb used MiXCR to reprocess the 5' RACE reads, holding one entry per CDR3 protein. This table holds some 730,000 distinct CDR3 sequences, over 15% found once. V gave up 2 bases and J gave up 6 bases, with 4 bases separating them. Per the germline V gene, CDR1 is MNHNY and CDR2 is SVGAGI (reference sequence). The CDR3 spans 11 residues. This same sample was also taken into another study, of T cells expressing NK-cell markers.

The sample consisted of PBMCs. This clonotype was sampled from a woman under 30 in good health. This chain uses TRBV6-6 with TRBJ1-1, with unresolved D. The CDR3 nucleotides are TGTGCCAGCAGTTACCGCCCTGAAGCTTTCTTT. It specifies CASSYRPEAFF.